The clone carrying this T cell receptor beta chain was observed many times. Its antigen is unknown. The record originates from a study of post-analysis software for immune sequencing data. Study-wide findings and caveats: Four or five TRBV segments, including TRBV5-6, TRBV5-1 and TRBV20-1, were more frequent in patients than controls. There was significantly lower normalized Chao1 diversity in multiple sclerosis patients than in controls.

There are 14 residues in the CDR3. The germline V and J ends were trimmed by 4 bases and 0 bases, with 10 bases remaining between them. CDR1 SGHKS and CDR2 YYEKEE come from the germline V gene (reference sequence). Each TCR beta cDNA library carried unique molecular identifiers. TCRdb called the PCR reads again in MiXCR, with one record for every CDR3 protein. The table lists under 200,000 distinct CDR3 sequences, 29% of them singletons, with 3% to 3.5% in the top ten. J is TRBJ2-5 and V is TRBV5-5; D gene ambiguous. The sequenced material came from blood. The sequence was collected from a girl between 2 and 17 years old with multiple sclerosis. This chain's CDR3 is CASSIYSYQETQYF. In nucleotides, the CDR3 is TGTGCCAGCAGCATTTACAGTTACCAAGAGACCCAGTACTTC.